These 5 T cell receptor beta chains share one sample of origin, sequenced in a study of shared T cell receptors in the human thymus. TCRdb's table, derived via immunoSEQ multiplex PCR, lists solely in-frame clones and lacks some. The sample records 650,000 to 950,000 clones, 80% to 90% being singletons. This same sample was also taken into another study, of human thymus T cells.

Material for sequencing was thymocytes. These receptors were collected from a girl under two years old with a congenital heart defect.

The chain links TRBV4-3 to TRBJ1-1; 7 positions agree with TRBD1. CDR1 is LGHNA, CDR2 YSLEER, per germline. V lost 3 bases and J lost 1; bases outside the gene matches: 5. The CDR3 loop spans 15 amino acids. DNA for the CDR3: TGCGCCAGCAGCCAGCCGACAGGGACGAACACTGAAGCTTTCTTT. The encoded protein is CASSQPTGTNTEAFF.

The CDR3, as DNA: TGTGCCAGCAGCTCCACCCCCGGGACAGGGCTTAACTATGGCTACACCTTC. Encoded protein: CASSSTPGTGLNYGYTF. The chain combines TRBV7-3 with TRBJ1-2; the match to TRBD1 covers 9 bases. CDR1 and CDR2 from the germline V gene are SGHTA and FQGTGA. The CDR3 runs to 17 residues. Trimming removed 4 bases from V and 1 base from J; junction bases left unmatched: 10.

The rearrangement uses TRBV18 and TRBJ2-3; TRBD1 agrees at 8 bases. Germline lookup yields CDR1 KGHSH and CDR2 LQKENI. V shed 3 bases and J 2 bases; nucleotides not matched to a gene: 4. This CDR3 contains 15 residues. The chain's CDR3 is CASSPGQGLTDTQYF. CDR3 in DNA: TGTGCCAGCTCACCCGGACAGGGCCTCACAGATACGCAGTATTTT.

The chain links TRBV9 to TRBJ2-7, with 7 bases aligning to TRBD2. CDR3 length: 16 residues. Per the germline V gene, CDR1 is SGDLS and CDR2 is YYNGEE. Trimming removed 4 bases from V and 2 bases from J; junction bases left unmatched: 12. CDR3 DNA: TGTGCCAGCAGCACCCGGGAGAGCGGGGAGACCTACGAGCAGTACTTC. Amino acids: CASSTRESGETYEQYF.

The chain carries TRBV5-6 and TRBJ1-1, with D tentatively TRBD1 (5 bases). The germline gives CDR1 SGHDT, CDR2 YYEEEE. Trimming took off 3 bases at V and 0 bases at J, with 9 bases between the two ends. CDR3 length: 14 amino acids. CDR3 loop: CASSWGALNTEAFF. For the CDR3, the DNA is TGTGCCAGCAGCTGGGGCGCCTTGAACACTGAAGCTTTCTTT.